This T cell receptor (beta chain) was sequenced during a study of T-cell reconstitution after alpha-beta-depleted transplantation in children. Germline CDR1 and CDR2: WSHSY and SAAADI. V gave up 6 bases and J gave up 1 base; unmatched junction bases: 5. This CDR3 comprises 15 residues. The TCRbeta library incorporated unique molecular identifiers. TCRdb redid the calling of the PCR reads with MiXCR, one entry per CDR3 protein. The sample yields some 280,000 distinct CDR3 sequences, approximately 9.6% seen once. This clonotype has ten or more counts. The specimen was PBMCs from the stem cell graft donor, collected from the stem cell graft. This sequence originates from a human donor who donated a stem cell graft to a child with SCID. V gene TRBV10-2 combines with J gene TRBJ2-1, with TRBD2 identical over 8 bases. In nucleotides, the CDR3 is TGCGCCAGCAGCACAAGCGGGGGTTCCTACAATGAGCAGTTCTTC. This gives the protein CASSTSGGSYNEQFF.